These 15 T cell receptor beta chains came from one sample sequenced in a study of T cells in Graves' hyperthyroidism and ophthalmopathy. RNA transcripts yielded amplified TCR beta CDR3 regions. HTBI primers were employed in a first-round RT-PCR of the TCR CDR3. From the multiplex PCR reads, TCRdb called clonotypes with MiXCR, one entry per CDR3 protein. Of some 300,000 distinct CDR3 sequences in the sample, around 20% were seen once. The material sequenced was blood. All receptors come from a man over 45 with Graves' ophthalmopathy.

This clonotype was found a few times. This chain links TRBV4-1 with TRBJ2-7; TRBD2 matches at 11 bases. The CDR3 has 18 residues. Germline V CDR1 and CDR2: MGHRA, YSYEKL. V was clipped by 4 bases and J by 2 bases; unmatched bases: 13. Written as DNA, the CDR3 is TGCGCCAGCAGCCGTGGACTAGCGGGTCCGCCTCGAACCTACGAGCAGTACTTC. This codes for CASSRGLAGPPRTYEQYF.

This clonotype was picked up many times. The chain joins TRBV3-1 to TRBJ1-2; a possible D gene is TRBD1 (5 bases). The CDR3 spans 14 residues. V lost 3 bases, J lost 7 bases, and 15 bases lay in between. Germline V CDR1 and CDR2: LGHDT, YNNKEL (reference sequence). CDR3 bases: TGTGCCAGCAGCCAGGGCAGGACACAGTCTGGCTACACCTTC. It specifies CASSQGRTQSGYTF. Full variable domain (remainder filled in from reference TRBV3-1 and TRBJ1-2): DTAVSQTPKYLVTQMGNDKSIKCEQNLGHDTMYWYKQDSKKFLKIMFSYNNKELIINETVPNRFSPKSPDKAHLNLHINSLELGDSAVYFCASSQGRTQSGYTFGSGTRLTVV.

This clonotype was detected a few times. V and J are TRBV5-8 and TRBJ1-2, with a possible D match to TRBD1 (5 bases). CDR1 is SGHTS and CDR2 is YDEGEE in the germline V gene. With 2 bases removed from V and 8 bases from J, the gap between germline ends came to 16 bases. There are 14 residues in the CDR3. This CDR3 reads CASSFAEGIQGYTF. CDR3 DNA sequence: TGTGCCAGCAGCTTTGCTGAGGGGATACAAGGCTACACCTTC. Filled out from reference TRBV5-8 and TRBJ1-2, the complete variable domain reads EAGVTQSPTHLIKTRGQQATLRCSPISGHTSVYWYQQALGLGLQFLLWYDEGEERNRGNFPPRFSGRQFPNYSSELNVNALELEDSALYLCASSFAEGIQGYTFGSGTRLTVV.

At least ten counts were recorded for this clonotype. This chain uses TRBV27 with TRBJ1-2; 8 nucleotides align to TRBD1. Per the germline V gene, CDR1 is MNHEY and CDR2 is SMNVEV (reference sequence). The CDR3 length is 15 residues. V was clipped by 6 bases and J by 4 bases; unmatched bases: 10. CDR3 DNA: TGTGCCAGCAGATCCTCCGGACAGGGTAGCTATGGCTACACCTTC. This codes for CASRSSGQGSYGYTF.

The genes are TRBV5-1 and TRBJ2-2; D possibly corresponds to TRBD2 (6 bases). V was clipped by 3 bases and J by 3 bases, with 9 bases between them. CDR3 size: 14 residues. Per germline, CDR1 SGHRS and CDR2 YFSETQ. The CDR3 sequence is CASSSGLHTGELFF. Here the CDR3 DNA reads TGCGCCAGCAGCTCGGGACTTCACACCGGGGAGCTGTTTTTT.

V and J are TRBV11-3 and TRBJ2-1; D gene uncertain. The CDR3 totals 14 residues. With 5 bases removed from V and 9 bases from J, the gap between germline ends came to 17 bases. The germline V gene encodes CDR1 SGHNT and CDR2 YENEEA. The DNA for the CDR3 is TGTGCCAGCAGCCCTCCCTTCCTAGGAAGTGAGCAGTTCTTC. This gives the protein CASSPPFLGSEQFF. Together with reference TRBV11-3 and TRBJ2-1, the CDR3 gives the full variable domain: EAGVVQSPRYKIIEKKQPVAFWCNPISGHNTLYWYLQNLGQGPELLIRYENEEAVDDSQLPKDRFSAERLKGVDSTLKIQPAELGDSAVYLCASSPPFLGSEQFFGPGTRLTVL.

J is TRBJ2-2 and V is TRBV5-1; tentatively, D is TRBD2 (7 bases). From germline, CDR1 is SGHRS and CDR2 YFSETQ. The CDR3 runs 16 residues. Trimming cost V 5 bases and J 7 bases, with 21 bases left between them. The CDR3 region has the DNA TGCGCCAGCAGAGGATTCAGCGGGGCCAGGGGCGGGGAGCTGTTTTTT. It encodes CASRGFSGARGGELFF.

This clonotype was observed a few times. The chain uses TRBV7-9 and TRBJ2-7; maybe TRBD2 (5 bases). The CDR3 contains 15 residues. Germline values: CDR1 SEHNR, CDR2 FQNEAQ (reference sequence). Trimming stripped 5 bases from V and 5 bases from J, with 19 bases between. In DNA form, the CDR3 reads TGTGCCAGCAGCCACCCGACTATGAAGCTGGACGAGCAGTACTTC. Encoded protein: CASSHPTMKLDEQYF.

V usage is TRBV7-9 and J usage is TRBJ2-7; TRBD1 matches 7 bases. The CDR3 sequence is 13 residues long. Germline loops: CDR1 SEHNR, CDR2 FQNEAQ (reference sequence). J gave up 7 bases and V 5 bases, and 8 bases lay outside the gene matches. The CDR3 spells CASSQTTGREQYF. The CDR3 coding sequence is TGTGCCAGCAGCCAGACGACAGGGCGGGAGCAGTACTTC.

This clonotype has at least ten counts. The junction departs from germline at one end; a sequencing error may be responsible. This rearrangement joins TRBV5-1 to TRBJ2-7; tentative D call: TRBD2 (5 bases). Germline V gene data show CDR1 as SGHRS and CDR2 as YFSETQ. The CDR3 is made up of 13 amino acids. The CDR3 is CASSLEAGYEQYF. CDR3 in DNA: TGTGCCAGCAGCTTAGAGGCGGGTTACGAGCAGTACTTC.

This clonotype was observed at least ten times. CDR3 loop: CASRGGAAEAFF. The CDR3 DNA sequence: TGCGCCAGCAGAGGTGGAGCGGCTGAAGCTTTCTTT. This chain links TRBV5-1 with TRBJ1-1, with no clear D. The germline V and J ends were trimmed by 5 bases and 6 bases, with 11 bases remaining between them. Looked up from germline, CDR1 is SGHRS and CDR2 is YFSETQ. The CDR3 totals 12 residues. The complete variable domain, with remaining parts taken from reference TRBV5-1 and TRBJ1-1, reads KAGVTQTPRYLIKTRGQQVTLSCSPISGHRSVSWYQQTPGQGLQFLFEYFSETQRNKGNFPGRFSGRQFSNSRSEMNVSTLELGDSALYLCASRGGAAEAFFGQGTRLTVV.

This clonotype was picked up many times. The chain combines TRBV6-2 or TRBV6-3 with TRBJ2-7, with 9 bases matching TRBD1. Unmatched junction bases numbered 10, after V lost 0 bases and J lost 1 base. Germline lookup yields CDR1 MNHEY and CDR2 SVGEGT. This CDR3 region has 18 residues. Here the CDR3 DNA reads TGTGCCAGCAGTTACTCGACGGGACAGGGTCCATATTCCTACGAGCAGTACTTC. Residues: CASSYSTGQGPYSYEQYF.

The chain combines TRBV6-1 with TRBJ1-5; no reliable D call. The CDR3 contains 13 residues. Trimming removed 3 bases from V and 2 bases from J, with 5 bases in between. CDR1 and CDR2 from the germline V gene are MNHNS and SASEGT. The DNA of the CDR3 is TGTGCCAGCAGTGACAGTGGCAATCAGCCCCAGCATTTT. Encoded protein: CASSDSGNQPQHF.

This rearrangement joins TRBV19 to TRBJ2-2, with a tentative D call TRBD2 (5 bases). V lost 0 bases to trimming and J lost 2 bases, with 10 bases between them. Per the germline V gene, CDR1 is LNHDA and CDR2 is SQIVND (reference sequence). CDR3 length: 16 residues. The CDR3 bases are TGTGCCAGTAGTATAGATCGGGGATACAACACCGGGGAGCTGTTTTTT. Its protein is CASSIDRGYNTGELFF.

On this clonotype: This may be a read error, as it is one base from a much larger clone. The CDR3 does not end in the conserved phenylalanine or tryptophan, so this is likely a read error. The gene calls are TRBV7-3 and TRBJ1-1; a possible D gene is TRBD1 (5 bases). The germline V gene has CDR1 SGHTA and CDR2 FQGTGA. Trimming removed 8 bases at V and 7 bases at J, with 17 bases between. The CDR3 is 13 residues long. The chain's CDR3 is CASSVQGGDEAFL. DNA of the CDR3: TGTGCCAGCTCGGTCCAGGGTGGCGATGAAGCTTTCCTT.